This T cell receptor (beta chain) was sequenced for a study of CD8 T cells in Susac syndrome. From germline, CDR1 is SGHNT and CDR2 YYREEE (reference sequence). The trim removed 4 bases at V and 8 bases at J, leaving 14 bases unmatched. The CDR3 contains 17 residues. Reverse transcription used roughly 0.5 to 1 ug RNA and random hexamers. TCRdb analysed the immunoSEQ multiplex PCR reads with MiXCR anew, one entry per CDR3 protein. The table lists approximately 130,000 distinct CDR3 sequences, around nine tenths of them singletons. Specimen: CD8+ T cells from PBMCs. The clonotype originates from a human donor with multiple sclerosis. The V call is TRBV5-4, the J call TRBJ2-1, with TRBD2 matching 11 bases. The CDR3 spells CASSPGLAEALVDEQFF. The CDR3 nucleotides read TGTGCCAGCAGCCCGGGACTAGCGGAAGCCTTGGTCGATGAGCAGTTCTTC.